These T cell receptor beta chains were read from a single sample in a study of T-cell reconstitution after alpha-beta-depleted transplantation in children. TCRdb reanalysed the PCR reads using MiXCR and keeps one entry per CDR3 protein. The data show about 400,000 distinct CDR3 sequences, around 21% seen once. The specimen was PBMCs from the stem cell graft donor, collected from the stem cell graft. Source of these receptors: a human donor who donated a stem cell graft to a child with acute myeloid leukemia. CDR3s include the opening cysteine and the closing phenylalanine or tryptophan. The order of the fields is V gene, clone size, J gene, D gene, CDR3 protein, CDR3 DNA. D genes are given only for firm matches. Clone size is given for some rows only: seen once, a few or many times, or a class if the clone is expanded.

v_call: TRBV19
clone_size: few
j_call: TRBJ2-1
d_call: TRBD1
cdr3_aa: CASSDRGRWNEQFF
cdr3_nt: TGTGCCAGTAGTGACAGGGGGCGCTGGAATGAGCAGTTCTTC

v_call: TRBV7-9
clone_size: few
j_call: TRBJ2-1
d_call: TRBD2
cdr3_aa: CASSESGGSFNEQFF
cdr3_nt: TGTGCCAGCAGCGAGAGCGGGGGGAGCTTCAATGAGCAGTTCTTC

v_call: TRBV12-3/TRBV12-4
clone_size: many
j_call: TRBJ2-5
d_call: .
cdr3_aa: CASMKGPETQYF
cdr3_nt: TGTGCCAGCATGAAGGGTCCGGAGACCCAGTACTTC

v_call: TRBV21-1
clone_size: few
j_call: TRBJ1-3
d_call: .
cdr3_aa: CASYRRGLGNTIYF
cdr3_nt: TGTGCCAGCTACCGTAGGGGGCTTGGAAACACCATATATTTT

v_call: TRBV7-9
clone_size: .
j_call: TRBJ2-7
d_call: .
cdr3_aa: CASRYSHGEYYEQYF
cdr3_nt: TGTGCCAGCAGGTACAGCCACGGGGAATACTACGAGCAGTACTTC

v_call: TRBV12-3/TRBV12-4
clone_size: many
j_call: TRBJ1-1
d_call: .
cdr3_aa: CASSLYGGNTEAFF
cdr3_nt: TGTGCCAGCAGTTTATATGGCGGGAACACTGAAGCTTTCTTT

v_call: TRBV20-1
clone_size: .
j_call: TRBJ2-5
d_call: .
cdr3_aa: CSARDLAGAPQETQYF
cdr3_nt: TGCAGTGCTAGAGATTTGGCGGGCGCACCCCAAGAGACCCAGTACTTC

v_call: TRBV29-1
clone_size: many
j_call: TRBJ2-1
d_call: TRBD2
cdr3_aa: CSLLASSYNEQFF
cdr3_nt: TGCAGCCTACTAGCGAGCTCCTACAATGAGCAGTTCTTC

v_call: TRBV29-1
clone_size: many
j_call: TRBJ2-1
d_call: .
cdr3_aa: CSVDFGRYNEQFF
cdr3_nt: TGCAGCGTTGATTTCGGCAGATACAATGAGCAGTTCTTC

v_call: TRBV6-1
clone_size: few
j_call: TRBJ2-3
d_call: TRBD2
cdr3_aa: CASIGRETDTQYF
cdr3_nt: TGTGCCAGCATAGGGCGGGAGACAGATACGCAGTATTTT

v_call: TRBV10-3
clone_size: many
j_call: TRBJ2-7
d_call: .
cdr3_aa: CAISDPKRSSYEQYF
cdr3_nt: TGTGCCATCAGTGATCCAAAGCGGAGCTCCTACGAGCAGTACTTC

v_call: TRBV20-1
clone_size: few
j_call: TRBJ2-3
d_call: TRBD1
cdr3_aa: CSANDREGVDTQYF
cdr3_nt: TGCAGTGCTAACGACAGGGAAGGTGTTGATACGCAGTATTTT